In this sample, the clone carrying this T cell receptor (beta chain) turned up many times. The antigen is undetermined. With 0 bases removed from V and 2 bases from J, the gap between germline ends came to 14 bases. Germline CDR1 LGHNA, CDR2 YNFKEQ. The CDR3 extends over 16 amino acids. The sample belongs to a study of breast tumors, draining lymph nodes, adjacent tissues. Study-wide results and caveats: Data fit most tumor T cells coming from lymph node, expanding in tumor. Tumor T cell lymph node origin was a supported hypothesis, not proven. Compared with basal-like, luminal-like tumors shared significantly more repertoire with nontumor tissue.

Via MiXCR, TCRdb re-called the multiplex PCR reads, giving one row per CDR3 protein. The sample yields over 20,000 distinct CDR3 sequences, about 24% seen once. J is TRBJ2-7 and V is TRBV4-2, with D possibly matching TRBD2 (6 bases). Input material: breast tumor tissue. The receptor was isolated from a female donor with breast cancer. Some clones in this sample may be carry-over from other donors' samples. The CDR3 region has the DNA TGTGCCAGCAGCCAAGATTTTCCGGGAGTTACCTACGAGCAGTACTTC. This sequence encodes CASSQDFPGVTYEQYF.